The 17 T cell receptor beta chains given below trace back to one sample, sequenced in a study of beta chain features in type 1 diabetes. Expressed TCRB transcripts got sequenced, as all isolated RNA was reverse transcribed. The table came from immunoSEQ multiplex PCR; TCRdb's copy has only in-frame clones and leaves some out. This sample has around 400,000 clones, with roughly 15% found just once. Specimen: naive CD4+ T cells from blood. The receptors were gathered from a woman aged 18-35 years in good health.

The chain links TRBV7-9 to TRBJ1-1; 8 nucleotides line up with TRBD1. The CDR3 sequence is 14 residues long. Germline CDR1 reads SEHNR; CDR2 reads FQNEAQ (reference sequence). V trimming: 6 bases; J trimming: 4 bases; junction bases outside the gene matches: 7. The CDR3 DNA reads as TGTGCCAGCAGGAAGACAGGGGTCGGCACTGAAGCTTTCTTT. As protein: CASRKTGVGTEAFF.

J is TRBJ2-7 and V is TRBV6-5; D unresolved. CDR3 size: 11 residues. The V end was cut by 2 bases, the J end by 5 bases, with 4 bases between. Germline CDR1 and CDR2: MNHEY and SVGAGI. CDR3 region: CASSYIDEQYF. CDR3 DNA sequence: TGTGCCAGCAGTTACATAGACGAGCAGTACTTC.

Of note for this clone: Other nucleotide sequences from this sample produce the same CDR3. The V and J genes are TRBV28 and TRBJ2-2; no clear D. This CDR3 has 12 amino acids. The germline CDR1 and CDR2 sequences are MDHEN and SYDVKM. Trimming left V 5 bases short and J 2 bases short, with 3 bases between. The CDR3, as DNA: TGTGCCAGCAGTCTAAACACCGGGGAGCTGTTTTTT. As protein: CASSLNTGELFF.

This clone was detected a few times. This chain links TRBV5-1 with TRBJ1-1; 8 bases align to TRBD1. Germline CDR1 reads SGHRS; CDR2 reads YFSETQ. Trimming cost V 3 bases and J 11 bases; bases outside gene matches: 3. CDR3 length equals 11 residues. In DNA, the CDR3 is TGCGCCAGCAGCTCGGACAGGGACGCTTTCTTT. This encodes CASSSDRDAFF.

The chain couples TRBV18 to TRBJ2-7, with 7 bases that match TRBD1. J lost 2 bases, V lost 4 bases, and 2 bases had no gene match. Germline loops: CDR1 KGHSH, CDR2 LQKENI. There are 13 residues in the CDR3. The DNA for the CDR3 is TGTGCCAGCTCACGGGACAGCCCCTACGAGCAGTACTTC. It encodes CASSRDSPYEQYF.

This clone was observed a handful of times. The V gene is TRBV20-1, the J gene TRBJ2-7; 7 nucleotides line up with TRBD2. V was pared by 4 bases and J by 9 bases, with 6 bases of the junction left unmatched. Germline values: CDR1 DFQATT, CDR2 SNEGSKA (reference sequence). The length of the CDR3 is 11 residues. The CDR3 DNA sequence: TGCAGTGCTATCTCTAGCGGCGCGCAGTACTTC. Translated, it gives CSAISSGAQYF.

Notes on this clone: Within the sample, other DNA sequences also encode this same CDR3. The chain links TRBV30 to TRBJ1-1; 7 bases map to TRBD1. Trimming cost V 5 bases and J 2 bases; bases outside gene matches: 5. This CDR3 has 13 residues. The germline CDR1 and CDR2 sequences are GTSNPN and SVGIG (reference sequence). The CDR3 loop reads CAWVGTVNTEAFF. Here the CDR3 DNA reads TGTGCCTGGGTGGGGACAGTAAACACTGAAGCTTTCTTT.

V usage is TRBV7-3 and J usage is TRBJ2-3, with 7 bases identical to TRBD1. In germline, CDR1 is SGHTA, CDR2 FQGTGA. V lost 6 bases, J lost 2 bases, and 8 bases stayed unmatched. This CDR3 region has 15 residues. In DNA form, the CDR3 reads TGTGCCAGCAGAGTACAGGGGTTATACACAGATACGCAGTATTTT. This sequence encodes CASRVQGLYTDTQYF.

The chain recombines TRBV2 with TRBJ1-2, with TRBD1 identical over 8 bases. The CDR3 contains 14 residues. Trimming took 3 bases from V and 2 from J; bases not matched to a gene: 2. Germline CDR1 reads SNHLY; CDR2 reads FYNNEI. The CDR3 here is CASSERTGNYGYTF. The CDR3 DNA follows: TGTGCCAGCAGTGAGAGGACAGGGAACTATGGCTACACCTTC.

V is TRBV30 and J is TRBJ1-1, with D maybe TRBD1 (5 bases). Trimming removed 0 bases at V and 0 bases at J, with 8 bases between. The CDR3 covers 14 residues. Germline V gene sequence: CDR1 GTSNPN, CDR2 SVGIG (reference sequence). Here the CDR3 DNA reads TGTGCCTGGAGTGTAACAGGCTTGAACACTGAAGCTTTCTTT. As protein: CAWSVTGLNTEAFF.

This clone showed up just a few times. The chain links TRBV29-1 to TRBJ2-1, with TRBD2 identical over 7 bases. The CDR3 totals 16 residues. The germline CDR1 and CDR2 sequences are SQVTM and ANQGSEA. The V gene end was trimmed by 6 bases and the J gene end by 0 bases; junction bases not matched to a gene: 11. The CDR3 nucleotides read TGCAGCGTCCCAGCTAGCGGCTTGAGCTCCTACAATGAGCAGTTCTTC. Translation: CSVPASGLSSYNEQFF.

This clone occurred a few times. The V call is TRBV5-1, the J call TRBJ1-2; the D is unclear. Trimming took off 0 bases at V and 2 bases at J, with 8 bases between the two ends. The germline V gene encodes CDR1 SGHRS and CDR2 YFSETQ. The CDR3 spans 14 residues. CDR3 nucleotide sequence: TGCGCCAGCAGCTTGGCCTTACAGAACTATGGCTACACCTTC. Its translation: CASSLALQNYGYTF.

This clone has a handful of counts. This chain joins TRBV1 and TRBJ2-6; the DNA was not used to check the table's D call, TRBD2. TRBV1 is annotated as a pseudogene. CDR3 length: 15 residues. CDR3 amino acids: CTSDSGPSGANVLTF. CDR3 nucleotides: TGCACCAGCGACTCCGGCCCGTCTGGGGCCAACGTCCTGACTTTC.

The chain has TRBV15 and TRBJ2-7; TRBD2 matches 7 bases. This CDR3 is built from 13 residues. Germline loops: CDR1 LNHNV, CDR2 YYDKDF (reference sequence). V lost 0 bases and J lost 6; bases outside the gene matches: 2. The CDR3 spells CATSRDQRGEQYF. Here the CDR3 DNA reads TGTGCCACCAGCAGAGATCAGCGGGGCGAGCAGTACTTC.

The chain uses TRBV5-4 and TRBJ2-1; 8 nucleotides align to TRBD2. Germline CDR1 is SGHNT and CDR2 is YYREEE (reference sequence). V lost 4 bases, J lost 4 bases, and 7 bases stayed unmatched. The CDR3 length is 15 residues. Here the CDR3 DNA reads TGTGCCAGCAGCCCGAGCGGGAGACAGTACAATGAGCAGTTCTTC. Translated: CASSPSGRQYNEQFF.

The sample holds a few counts of this clone. The chain links TRBV5-1 to TRBJ1-2; D is possibly TRBD1 (5 bases). Per germline, CDR1 SGHRS and CDR2 YFSETQ. This CDR3 has 13 amino acids. V was trimmed by 1 base and J by 5 bases, leaving 9 bases between them. CDR3 residues: CASSLSQEYGYTF. The CDR3 coding sequence is TGCGCCAGCAGCTTGTCACAGGAATATGGCTACACCTTC.

V is TRBV28 and J is TRBJ2-1; TRBD2 matches at 8 bases. V shed 4 bases, J shed 8 bases, and the junction held 4 bases outside the gene matches. The CDR3 loop spans 13 amino acids. Germline V gives CDR1 MDHEN, CDR2 SYDVKM. This CDR3 reads CASSSGTRDEQFF. DNA of the CDR3: TGTGCCAGCAGTTCCGGGACTAGGGATGAGCAGTTCTTC.